This T cell receptor beta chain was sequenced during a study of low-dose radiotherapy and immunotherapy resistance in tumors. The overall study: Aspirin 300 mg was given orally each day for four cycles from cycle 1 day 1.

This clonotype occurred a few times. Eligibility required advanced solid tumors lacking tumor-infiltrating lymphocytes. Both TCRalpha and TCRbeta chains were reverse transcribed with V-gene-specific primers. TCR amplification used 15 to 20 PCR cycles, a constant-region primer and a V-primer adapter. TCRdb analysed the reads with MiXCR anew, one entry per CDR3 protein. The data contain approximately 11,000 distinct CDR3 sequences, 55% to 65% of them singletons. This TCR derives from a human donor with advanced metastatic prostate, ovarian, gallbladder or colorectal cancer (not recorded which). This table probably holds off-target reads from a library built for another chain.

The CDR3 region has the DNA TGTGCCACCAGCACCCTAAGCGGGAGCTTTGATACGCAGTATTTT. This encodes CATSTLSGSFDTQYF. The rearrangement uses TRBV15 and TRBJ2-3; 8 nucleotides align to TRBD2. V gave up 4 bases and J gave up 6 bases; unmatched junction bases: 9. CDR3 length: 15 amino acids. Germline V CDR1 and CDR2: LNHNV, YYDKDF (reference sequence).